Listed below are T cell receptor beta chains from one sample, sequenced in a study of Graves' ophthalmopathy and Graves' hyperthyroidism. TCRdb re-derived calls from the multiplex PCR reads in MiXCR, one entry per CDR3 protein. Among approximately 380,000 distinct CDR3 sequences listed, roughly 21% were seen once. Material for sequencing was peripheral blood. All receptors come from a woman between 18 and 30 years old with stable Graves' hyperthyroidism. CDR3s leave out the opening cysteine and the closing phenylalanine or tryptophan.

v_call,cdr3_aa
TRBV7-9,ASTPSRREGPPYEQY
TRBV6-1,ASSGRQGVAGELF
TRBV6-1,ASSEAGRPEAF
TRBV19,ASSKDRGSYT
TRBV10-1,ASSAGRVRGEETQY
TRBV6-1,ASRATGIRLNYGYT
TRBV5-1,ASSAGLATYEQY
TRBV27,ASRRGGGLVYGYT
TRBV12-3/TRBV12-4,ASSLGGQNDQPQH
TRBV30,AWSSDDGSPLH
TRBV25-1,ASSGDRNIKY
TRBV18,ASSPGYLNTEAF
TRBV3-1,ASSKQVSYEQY
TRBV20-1,SAYPSGRWSGELF
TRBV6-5,ASSYGLAGSWEQY
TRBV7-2,ASSLVHFRAVNTEAF
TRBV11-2,ASSFSLAEETQY
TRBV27,ASSFGVYTEAF
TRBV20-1,SAQDSLRETGQPQH
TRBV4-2,ASSQDLASGRYEQY
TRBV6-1,ASSDVTAANYGYT
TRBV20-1,SARAQWTGSNQPQH
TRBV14,ASSQDPPGFPPYGYT
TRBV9,ASSEARTSYEQY
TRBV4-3,ASSQVIGRQGKSTQY
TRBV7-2,ASSLDVGQPEAF
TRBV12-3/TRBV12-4,ASRTRVYNSPLH
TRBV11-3,ASSRRGGSPGELF
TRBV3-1,ASSQVGLSSGSRFYEQY
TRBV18,ASSEGIAYEQY
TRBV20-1,SATPLMPESYEQY
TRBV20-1,SARLVQDSYEQY
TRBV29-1,SVAADASSYEQY
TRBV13,ASNSRGGVMNTEAF
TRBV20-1,SAFDRIDSNQPQH
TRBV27,ASRQGNEPQH
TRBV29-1,SGTTGDAKEEAF
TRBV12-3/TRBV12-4,ASSTKQGTEAF
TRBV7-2,ASSQPTWETQY
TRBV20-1,SAISYEQY
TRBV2,ASSGIAGNTIY
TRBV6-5,ASSYSIRRGRKDPPLH
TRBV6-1,ASRAGTGTGYT
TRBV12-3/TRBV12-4,ASSPWTGGYTEAF
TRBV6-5,ASSITGPYEQY
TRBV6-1,ASGQEFQGTEAF
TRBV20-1,SARGTGEHQPQH
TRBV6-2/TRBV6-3,ASTPIPDKY
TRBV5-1,ASRLWGGTEAF
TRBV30,AWSTGKPTEAF
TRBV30,AWSMGTEAF
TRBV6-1,ATEDSGEYEQY
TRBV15,ATSRATGVTGELF
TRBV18,ASSPYRDRLQETQY
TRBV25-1,ASSEAPGAQETQY